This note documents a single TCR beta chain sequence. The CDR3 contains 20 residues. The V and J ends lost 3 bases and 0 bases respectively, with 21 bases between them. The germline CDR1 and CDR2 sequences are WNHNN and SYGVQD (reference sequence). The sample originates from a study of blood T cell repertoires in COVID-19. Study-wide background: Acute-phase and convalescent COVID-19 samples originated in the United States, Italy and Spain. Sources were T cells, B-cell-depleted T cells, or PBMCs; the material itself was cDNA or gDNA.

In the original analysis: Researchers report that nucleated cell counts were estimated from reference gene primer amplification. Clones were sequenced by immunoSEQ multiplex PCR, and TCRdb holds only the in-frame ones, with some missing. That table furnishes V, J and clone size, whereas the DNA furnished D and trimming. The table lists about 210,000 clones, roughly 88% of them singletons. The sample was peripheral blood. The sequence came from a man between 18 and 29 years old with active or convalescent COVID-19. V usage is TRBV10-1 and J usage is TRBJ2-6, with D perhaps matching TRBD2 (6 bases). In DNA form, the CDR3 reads TGCGCCAGCAGTGATGTTTGGGTCGCGGGACGAGACTCTGGGGCCAACGTCCTGACTTTC. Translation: CASSDVWVAGRDSGANVLTF.